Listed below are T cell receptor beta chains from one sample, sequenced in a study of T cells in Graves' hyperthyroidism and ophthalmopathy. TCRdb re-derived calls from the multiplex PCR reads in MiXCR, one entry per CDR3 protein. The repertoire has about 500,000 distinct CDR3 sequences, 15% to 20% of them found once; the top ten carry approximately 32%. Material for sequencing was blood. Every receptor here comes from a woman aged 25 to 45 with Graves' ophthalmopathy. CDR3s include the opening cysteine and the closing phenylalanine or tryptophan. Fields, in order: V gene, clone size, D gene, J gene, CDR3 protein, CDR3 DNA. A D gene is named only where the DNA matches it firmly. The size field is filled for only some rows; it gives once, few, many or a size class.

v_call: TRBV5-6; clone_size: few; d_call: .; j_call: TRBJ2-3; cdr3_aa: CASGGGYTDTQYF; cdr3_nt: TGTGCCAGCGGAGGTGGGTACACAGATACGCAGTATTTT
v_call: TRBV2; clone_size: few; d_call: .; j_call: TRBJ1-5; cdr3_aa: CASKSDRNSNQPQHF; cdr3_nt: TGTGCCAGCAAATCAGACAGAAATAGCAATCAGCCCCAGCATTTT
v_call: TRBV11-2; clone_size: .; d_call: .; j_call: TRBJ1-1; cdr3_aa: CASSSWGQQEAFF; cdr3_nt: TGTGCCAGCAGCTCCTGGGGACAACAAGAAGCTTTCTTT
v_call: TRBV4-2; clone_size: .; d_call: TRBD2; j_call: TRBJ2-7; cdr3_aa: CASSQGLAGGNEQYF; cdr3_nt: TGTGCCAGCAGCCAAGGGCTAGCGGGGGGGAATGAGCAGTACTTC
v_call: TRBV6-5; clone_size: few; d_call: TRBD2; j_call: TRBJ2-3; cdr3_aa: CASSYSASGLTDTQYF; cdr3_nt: TGTGCCAGCAGTTACTCGGCTAGCGGACTCACAGATACGCAGTATTTT
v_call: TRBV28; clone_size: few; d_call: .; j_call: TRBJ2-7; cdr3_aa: CASRLPDSSYEQYF; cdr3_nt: TGTGCCAGCCGCCTCCCGGACAGCTCCTACGAGCAGTACTTC
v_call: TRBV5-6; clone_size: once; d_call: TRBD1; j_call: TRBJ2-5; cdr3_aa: CASSRRWTGGEETQYF; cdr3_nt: TGTGCCAGCAGCCGAAGATGGACAGGGGGTGAAGAGACCCAGTACTTC
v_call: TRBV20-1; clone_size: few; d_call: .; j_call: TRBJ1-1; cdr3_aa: CSARGRADRSLMNTEAFF; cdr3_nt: TGCAGTGCTAGAGGTCGGGCAGACAGAAGCTTAATGAACACTGAAGCTTTCTTT
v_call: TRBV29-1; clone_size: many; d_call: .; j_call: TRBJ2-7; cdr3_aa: CSVEDSGKNYEQYF; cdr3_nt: TGCAGCGTTGAAGATTCCGGAAAGAATTACGAGCAGTACTTC
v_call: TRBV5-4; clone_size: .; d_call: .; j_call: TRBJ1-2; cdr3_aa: CASSGKAGTEVYGYTF; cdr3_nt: TGTGCCAGCAGTGGAAAAGCCGGGACGGAGGTTTATGGCTACACCTTC